Each of the 13 T cell receptor beta chains below was sequenced from the same sample in a study of T cells in localized non-small cell lung cancer. Libraries were prepared by immunoSEQ multiplex PCR; TCRdb keeps only in-frame clonotypes and omits some of them. The repertoire holds about 48,000 clones, approximately 80% seen once, with about a sixth in the top ten. The source was peripheral blood, collected before any cancer treatment. The source of these receptors is a man between 40 and 70 years old with stage I squamous cell lung carcinoma.

The chain joins TRBV6-1 to TRBJ2-3, with a weak D call TRBD1 (5 bases). The CDR3 totals 14 residues. Germline assignment: CDR1 MNHNS and CDR2 SASEGT. Trimming cost V 6 bases and J 3 bases, with 13 bases left between them. DNA of the CDR3: TGTGCCAGCAGAGTGGACATCGCAACAGATACGCAGTATTTT. Encoded protein: CASRVDIATDTQYF.

The V call is TRBV5-6, the J call TRBJ2-5, with D possibly TRBD1 on 6 matching bases. Trimming removed 4 bases at V and 2 bases at J, with 9 bases between. The germline gives CDR1 SGHDT, CDR2 YYEEEE. The CDR3 covers 13 residues. The DNA of the CDR3 is TGTGCCAGCAGCCCGAGGGGGCAAGAGACCCAGTACTTC. Residues: CASSPRGQETQYF.

This clone has just a few counts. The chain has TRBV6-5 and TRBJ1-1, with 10 positions matching TRBD1. With V trimmed by 6 bases and J by 1 base, 2 bases remained unmatched. The CDR3 length is 14 residues. Germline assignment: CDR1 MNHEY and CDR2 SVGAGI. The CDR3 spells CASRGQGRNTEAFF. The CDR3 coding sequence is TGTGCCAGCAGGGGACAGGGGAGGAACACTGAAGCTTTCTTT.

This clone was observed a single time. This rearrangement joins TRBV4-1 to TRBJ1-4; perhaps TRBD1 as D (5 bases). The CDR3 runs 16 residues. The germline V and J ends were trimmed by 0 bases and 7 bases, with 15 bases remaining between them. In germline, CDR1 is MGHRA, CDR2 YSYEKL. The CDR3 bases are TGCGCCAGCAGCCAAGAAGGGCCCCGGACAAGTGAAAAACTGTTTTTT. Translated, it gives CASSQEGPRTSEKLFF.

The V and J genes are TRBV6-1 and TRBJ2-7, with a tentative D call TRBD1 (6 bases). V was clipped by 7 bases and J by 3 bases, with 16 bases between them. Germline V gene sequence: CDR1 MNHNS, CDR2 SASEGT. The CDR3 length is 14 residues. CDR3 nucleotides: TGTGCCAGCACAGGAAGAACAGGGTACTACGAGCAGTACTTC. Protein: CASTGRTGYYEQYF.

This clone was seen only a few times. The V gene is TRBV27, the J gene TRBJ2-7, with D perhaps matching TRBD1 (5 bases). The V and J ends lost 2 bases and 4 bases respectively, with 18 bases between them. Germline assignment: CDR1 MNHEY and CDR2 SMNVEV (reference sequence). The CDR3 has 16 amino acids. The CDR3 sequence is CASSLTQPGSGYEQYF. CDR3 nucleotides: TGTGCCAGCAGTTTAACCCAACCGGGCTCAGGGTACGAGCAGTACTTC.

This chain connects TRBV4-3 to TRBJ1-3; D is uncertain. The CDR3 extends over 14 amino acids. From germline, CDR1 is LGHNA and CDR2 YSLEER. Trimming took off 4 bases at V and 6 bases at J, with 13 bases between the two ends. The CDR3 sequence: CASSPNSLLNTIYF. In nucleotides, the CDR3 is TGCGCCAGCAGCCCGAACAGCTTACTAAACACCATATATTTT.

The V gene is TRBV5-4, the J gene TRBJ2-5, with a tentative D call TRBD1 (6 bases). The CDR3 covers 16 residues. Germline CDR1 SGHNT, CDR2 YYREEE (reference sequence). Trimming left V 0 bases short and J 4 bases short, with 16 bases between. The CDR3 nucleotides are TGTGCCAGCAGCTTGGGAGGCCCGGGACAATCAGAGACCCAGTACTTC. Encoded protein: CASSLGGPGQSETQYF.

This rearrangement joins TRBV2 to TRBJ2-5, with TRBD2 as a possible D gene (5 bases). Germline V gene lookup returns CDR1 SNHLY and CDR2 FYNNEI. V lost 8 bases and J lost 2, with 15 bases in between. CDR3 size: 14 residues. CDR3 sequence reads: CASSGEGRQETQYF. CDR3 DNA sequence: TGTGCCAGCTCTGGAGAGGGCCGGCAAGAGACCCAGTACTTC.

The CDR3, as DNA: TGTGCCAGCAGCTTAACGACTAGCGGGGGGATCACAGATACGCAGTATTTT. Translating it yields CASSLTTSGGITDTQYF. The chain joins TRBV7-4 to TRBJ2-3, with TRBD2 matching 13 bases. V was pared by 2 bases and J by 2 bases, with 4 bases of the junction left unmatched. Germline V gives CDR1 SGHVT, CDR2 SQSDAQ. The CDR3 extends over 17 amino acids. Combining the CDR3 with reference TRBV7-4 and TRBJ2-3 gives the whole variable domain GAGVSQSPRYKVAKRGRDVALRCDSISGHVTLYWYRQTLGQGSEVLTYSQSDAQRDKSGRPSGRFSAERPERSVSTLKIQRTEQGDSAVYLCASSLTTSGGITDTQYFGPGTRLTVL.

The chain has TRBV28 and TRBJ1-1, with D unresolved. CDR3 length: 14 residues. Trimming pared 5 bases from V and 4 bases from J, leaving 14 bases between. Germline CDR1 is MDHEN and CDR2 is SYDVKM. CDR3 residues: CASSLVSEATEAFF. Here the CDR3 DNA reads TGTGCCAGCAGTCTAGTCTCGGAGGCCACTGAAGCTTTCTTT.

The chain recombines TRBV5-6 with TRBJ2-7, with D perhaps matching TRBD2 (5 bases). The CDR3 length is 13 residues. Per germline, CDR1 SGHDT and CDR2 YYEEEE. Trimming took 4 bases from V and 3 from J, leaving 11 bases between them. CDR3 DNA: TGTGCCAGCAGCATGGACTCTAACTACGAGCAGTACTTC. It yields the protein CASSMDSNYEQYF. Together with reference TRBV5-6 and TRBJ2-7, the CDR3 gives the full variable domain: DAGVTQSPTHLIKTRGQQVTLRCSPKSGHDTVSWYQQALGQGPQFIFQYYEEEERQRGNFPDRFSGHQFPNYSSELNVNALLLGDSALYLCASSMDSNYEQYFGPGTRLTVT.

The rearrangement uses TRBV28 and TRBJ2-7; D is uncertain. The V gene lost 11 bases and the J gene lost 0 bases, with 11 bases spanning the gap. The CDR3 extends over 12 amino acids. CDR1 is MDHEN and CDR2 is SYDVKM in the germline V gene. The CDR3 loop is CAPARSSYEQYF. The CDR3 nucleotides are TGTGCCCCTGCCAGGAGCTCCTACGAGCAGTACTTC.